This is a list of T cell receptor beta chains from one sample in a study of T cell responses to AZD1222 COVID-19 vaccine. Here immunoSEQ multiplex PCR was the method, and the copy in TCRdb shows in-frame clones only, minus some. Of about 130,000 clones listed, about 86% are singletons. Specimen: peripheral blood, collected on day 0 of AZD1222 vaccination. The receptors come from an adult in good health. Each CDR3 is given without its conserved first and last residue. Expanded clones are given a class, and other clones once, few, many or no size at all.

cdr3_aa: ASSHRAEAF
clone_size: few
v_call: TRBV6-2/TRBV6-3
j_call: TRBJ1-1

cdr3_aa: ASSFSRGGEQY
clone_size: .
v_call: TRBV27
j_call: TRBJ2-7

cdr3_aa: ASSVEGSRQETQY
clone_size: .
v_call: TRBV9
j_call: TRBJ2-5

cdr3_aa: ASSLRSGETQY
clone_size: .
v_call: TRBV5-1
j_call: TRBJ2-5

cdr3_aa: AISVRQWDSYEQY
clone_size: .
v_call: TRBV10-3
j_call: TRBJ2-7

cdr3_aa: ATSRAVDWNTEAF
clone_size: .
v_call: TRBV15
j_call: TRBJ1-1

cdr3_aa: ASSEALGTASPEQF
clone_size: .
v_call: TRBV6-1
j_call: TRBJ2-1

cdr3_aa: ASSGAGGRDTQY
clone_size: .
v_call: TRBV9
j_call: TRBJ2-3

cdr3_aa: ASSSGLNTEAF
clone_size: .
v_call: TRBV5-8
j_call: TRBJ1-1

cdr3_aa: ASSQGAGTSSYNEQF
clone_size: .
v_call: TRBV4-1
j_call: TRBJ2-1

cdr3_aa: ASPLFIGRPHDSEAF
clone_size: .
v_call: TRBV2
j_call: TRBJ1-1

cdr3_aa: ASGNENSPLH
clone_size: .
v_call: TRBV6-6
j_call: TRBJ1-6

cdr3_aa: ASSQEEGLAGPIRKNEQF
clone_size: .
v_call: TRBV4-1
j_call: TRBJ2-1

cdr3_aa: ASSQQDYNEQF
clone_size: .
v_call: TRBV3-1/TRBV3-2
j_call: TRBJ2-1

cdr3_aa: ASSPGVDGRKLF
clone_size: .
v_call: TRBV5-1
j_call: TRBJ1-4

cdr3_aa: ASSQPTLRDRGYEQY
clone_size: .
v_call: TRBV4-1
j_call: TRBJ2-7

cdr3_aa: ASSQVGRNSYNEQF
clone_size: few
v_call: TRBV4-1
j_call: TRBJ2-1

cdr3_aa: ASSPRGMDTGELF
clone_size: .
v_call: TRBV9
j_call: TRBJ2-2

cdr3_aa: ASSPGIQGSYNEQF
clone_size: .
v_call: TRBV18
j_call: TRBJ2-1

cdr3_aa: ASSLEGGSEQY
clone_size: .
v_call: TRBV12-3/TRBV12-4
j_call: TRBJ2-7

cdr3_aa: ASSLGRARGVRWDYYGYT
clone_size: .
v_call: TRBV28
j_call: TRBJ1-2

cdr3_aa: ASSLRRRETSTGELF
clone_size: once
v_call: TRBV5-6
j_call: TRBJ2-2

cdr3_aa: ASSYGQGSYEQY
clone_size: .
v_call: TRBV6-5
j_call: TRBJ2-7

cdr3_aa: ASSMRRQAYSYEQY
clone_size: .
v_call: TRBV19
j_call: TRBJ2-7

cdr3_aa: ASSNTGLGTQY
clone_size: .
v_call: TRBV11-3
j_call: TRBJ2-5

cdr3_aa: ASTGGHNTEAF
clone_size: .
v_call: TRBV19
j_call: TRBJ1-1

cdr3_aa: ASSWLAGGLSEEQY
clone_size: .
v_call: TRBV27
j_call: TRBJ2-7

cdr3_aa: SASVGGTYNEQF
clone_size: .
v_call: TRBV20-1
j_call: TRBJ2-1

cdr3_aa: ASSLGIAGGFNEQF
clone_size: once
v_call: TRBV11-2
j_call: TRBJ2-1

cdr3_aa: ASSLTGATEAF
clone_size: .
v_call: TRBV11-3
j_call: TRBJ1-1

cdr3_aa: ASSLTLGQGNRKTQY
clone_size: .
v_call: TRBV7-6
j_call: TRBJ2-5

cdr3_aa: ASSLDGYLNTEAF
clone_size: .
v_call: TRBV5-1
j_call: TRBJ1-1

cdr3_aa: ASSLQTDSNQPQH
clone_size: .
v_call: TRBV7-2
j_call: TRBJ1-5

cdr3_aa: ASSFVDRGRYNEQF
clone_size: .
v_call: TRBV7-9
j_call: TRBJ2-1

cdr3_aa: ASSQIEASHNEQF
clone_size: .
v_call: TRBV3-1/TRBV3-2
j_call: TRBJ2-1

cdr3_aa: ASSPGLLREETQY
clone_size: .
v_call: TRBV7-2
j_call: TRBJ2-5

cdr3_aa: ASSYSSSGAPDTQY
clone_size: .
v_call: TRBV7-9
j_call: TRBJ2-3